Listed here is a single T cell receptor (beta chain). What it binds is unknown. This sample was included in a study of shared clonotypes between healthy human individuals. Turning to the study itself: Used for every donor were three CD4 naive, three CD4 memory, two CD8 naive and one CD8 memory plate. Study-level points and caveats: It was observed that 5% to 6.5% of naive CD4 clonotypes were shared across several donors. Larger estimated richness was generally seen in naive subsets than in memory subsets.

Trimming stripped 5 bases from V and 1 base from J, with 6 bases between. The CDR3 sequence is 13 residues long. Germline assignment: CDR1 SGHAT and CDR2 FQNNGV. Methods used by the authors: Without quality scores, immunoSEQ junctional reads could not be filtered like full-length reads. Assay used: immunoSEQ multiplex PCR; TCRdb lists only in-frame clones, some missing. That table is the source of V, J and clone size, and D and trimming were worked out from the DNA. The sample has some 2,100,000 clones; roughly 91% are singletons. CD45RO-negative CD8 cells positively selected for CCR7 made up the naive population, which excluded terminally differentiated effector memory CD45RA+ cells.

V usage is TRBV11-2 and J usage is TRBJ1-3; D is undetermined. Source material: naive CD8+ T cells from PBMCs. This clonotype was obtained from a man between 18 and 35 years old in good health. Some clones in this sample may be carry-over from other donors' samples. CDR3 bases: TGTGCCAGCAGCCGCAATTCTGGAAACACCATATATTTT. As protein: CASSRNSGNTIYF.